The clone carrying this TCR beta chain appeared a single time. This specimen belongs to a study of OX40 agonist ivuxolimab in advanced cancers. Profiling relied on immunoSEQ multiplex PCR, and the TCRdb table lists in-frame clones only, not all of them. This repertoire shows some 60,000 clones, about 89% found once; its top ten account for roughly 13%. CDR3 length: 17 residues. Per the germline V gene, CDR1 is KGHSH and CDR2 is LQKENI. Trimming cost V 0 bases and J 0 bases; bases outside gene matches: 6. The sequence was obtained from an adult with an advanced solid tumor such as melanoma, head and neck, liver or kidney cancer. Specimen: CD4+ or CD8+ T cells sorted from blood, collected in a trial of the OX40 agonist ivuxolimab. This chain joins TRBV18 and TRBJ2-7; 9 bases agree with TRBD1. CDR3 amino acids: CASSPPGQGTGSYEQYF. The CDR3 bases are TGTGCCAGCTCACCACCGGGACAGGGCACCGGCTCCTACGAGCAGTACTTC.